The 3 T cell receptor beta chains presented below share a single source sample, sequenced in a study of OX40 agonist ivuxolimab in advanced cancers. Only in-frame clones appear in the TCRdb table, and some are missing; sequencing was by immunoSEQ multiplex PCR. The data contain about 100,000 clones, more than 85% of them seen just once; the ten biggest clones take up about 0.49%. Sample: CD4+ or CD8+ T cells sorted from blood, taken in a trial of the OX40 agonist ivuxolimab. The receptors derive from an adult with an advanced solid tumor such as melanoma, head and neck, liver or kidney cancer.

CDR3 amino acids: CATSLAGEQFF. The CDR3 nucleotides read TGTGCCACCTCTCTAGCGGGTGAGCAGTTCTTC. The rearrangement links TRBV28 to TRBJ2-1; 8 bases agree with TRBD2. Germline CDR1 MDHEN, CDR2 SYDVKM. V was pared by 10 bases and J by 9 bases, with 5 bases of the junction left unmatched. The CDR3 extends over 11 amino acids.

The rearrangement links TRBV25-1 to TRBJ2-2; 12 bases are a match to TRBD2. This CDR3 comprises 16 residues. V shed 4 bases and J 1 base; nucleotides not matched to a gene: 1. The germline V gene has CDR1 MGHDK and CDR2 SYGVNS. DNA of the CDR3: TGTGCCAGCAGTGGGACTAGCGGGAAGAACACCGGGGAGCTGTTTTTT. Translated, it gives CASSGTSGKNTGELFF.

In this sample, this clone turned up once. J is TRBJ1-2 and V is TRBV7-6; D ambiguous. The CDR3 loop spans 15 amino acids. V lost 5 bases to trimming and J lost 3 bases, with 16 bases between them. Per germline, CDR1 SGHVS and CDR2 FNYEAQ. As DNA, the CDR3 is TGTGCCAGCAGCGTGGCGCCGCGGGATGACTATGGCTACACCTTC. Amino acid sequence: CASSVAPRDDYGYTF.